This T cell receptor (beta chain) was recovered during a study of T cell clonality in common variable immunodeficiency. Notes on the study in general: Reportedly, TCR beta sequences from common variable immunodeficiency showed fewer deletions and N-nucleotide insertions. What drives increased CVID clonality needs T cell subpopulation sequencing.

CDR1 and CDR2 (germline): ENHRY, SYGVKD. CDR3 length: 12 amino acids. Data came from immunoSEQ multiplex PCR; TCRdb stores just in-frame clones and leaves some out. The sample has 55,000 or so clones, none seen only once. This clone has at least ten counts. Its antigen is as yet unknown. The CDR3 extends 3 residues past the end of the read, so its final part is completed from the germline J gene. Most patients and controls had Caucasian heritage. Donors gave roughly 5 to 8 ml heparinized peripheral whole blood. The genes are TRBV10-3 and TRBJ1-2, with D perhaps TRBD1 (6 bases). The sequenced sample was peripheral blood mononuclear cells. This clonotype originated in a person between 18 and 70 years old in good health. CDR3 DNA, as far as it was read: TGTGCCATCAGTGATTCAGGGGAAGGC. It codes for CAISDSGEG. The whole CDR3 is CAISDSGEGYTF.